This TCR beta chain was observed in a study of T cell responses to AZD1222 COVID-19 vaccine (dated by TCRdb to the early 2020s). Background for the entire study: AZD1222 recipients given second doses at about 4 weeks or at about 12 weeks were pooled, since spike-specific TCR depth and breadth were not found to differ between the two schedules. Trial participants were enrolled by age into subgroups of 18-55, 56-69 and 70-plus years, and around 150, 28 and 57 TCR-sequenced participants, respectively, were included in these subgroups. TCR sequencing was performed for about 250 trial participants, of whom around 210 were given two doses of AZD1222 and approximately 26 were given two doses of MenACWY control vaccine.

The sample's time point label, decoded: baseline before first vaccination. The vaccinee samples were drawn from two UK trials, COV001 and COV002, one of which was a single-blind randomized controlled phase 2/3 trial testing AZD1222 (ChAdOx1 nCoV-19) in healthy adults. Trial participant PBMC samples were collected at day 0 and day 28 after the second dose for TCRbeta chain sequencing. The CDR3 regions of human TCRbeta chains were subjected to immunosequencing. Per the source publication's procedure: Repertoire TCRs were checked for matches against a reference library of SARS-CoV-2-specific TCRs that had been generated using the MIRA antigen-specificity platform. Breadth was defined as the fraction of unique TCRs that were SARS-CoV-2-associated, and depth was defined as the fraction of total T cells that were SARS-CoV-2-associated. Using the MIRA data, every spike-specific TCR was mapped to the spike region that the TCR reacted to and assigned to either a CD4 or a CD8 class. Log10-transformed breadth and depth values were compared by one-way ANOVA with Sidak's multiple comparisons tests. TCRdb took over this immuneACCESS table, retaining in-frame rearrangements with V and J assigned. Such tables are incomplete; in checked studies, under half of the missing clones stem from an unresolved V gene, and the remainder is unexplained. Clonal size and the V and J genes are those of that table, whereas D and trimming came from the DNA. The sample profile shows fewer than 150,000 clones; around 86% of them were found once. Jointly, the top ten make up about 1.2% of the sample.

A note on this clone: Its cognate antigen has yet to be identified. Nothing much larger sits one base from this clone, and base qualities are not available.

From the cysteine up to the phenylalanine, the CDR3 has a length of 16 residues. The sequence is cut down to CDR3 DNA, 48 bases in frame from base 1. The germline V gene yields SNHLY for CDR1 and FYNNEI for CDR2. V and J are trimmed by 3 bases and 3 bases, and the gene matches miss 3 bases of the junction. Paper-wide results and their limitations: Conclusions about previously exposed vaccinees are limited, since just six AZD1222 recipients were seropositive for SARS-CoV-2 at baseline. Nearly half of unique spike-specific TCRs reportedly recognized epitopes outside regions mutated in the B.1.351 and B.1.1.7 variants. Spike-specific TCR breadth and depth rose significantly after two AZD1222 doses compared with day 0 and with MenACWY recipients. The 56-69-year group was small, and its depth increase did not reach significance, likely because of low power. Vaccine-associated CD4 TCRs spanned the whole spike protein, with dominant responses in regions 160-218 and 743-854. Because no samples from the day 14 peak response were available, repertoires could be characterized only after the peak T cell response. Participants were mostly white British, with more females than males. The authors suggested clonal diversity may have been underestimated.

The rearrangement combines TRBV2 with TRBJ1-6; a stretch of 9 junction bases matches TRBD1. This material consisted of peripheral blood, taken on day 0 of AZD1222 vaccination. The clonotype originates from an adult in good health. CDR3 reads: CASSEDRGIYNSPLHF. In nucleotides, the sequence is TGTGCCAGCAGTGAGGACAGGGGAATCTATAATTCACCCCTCCACTTT.